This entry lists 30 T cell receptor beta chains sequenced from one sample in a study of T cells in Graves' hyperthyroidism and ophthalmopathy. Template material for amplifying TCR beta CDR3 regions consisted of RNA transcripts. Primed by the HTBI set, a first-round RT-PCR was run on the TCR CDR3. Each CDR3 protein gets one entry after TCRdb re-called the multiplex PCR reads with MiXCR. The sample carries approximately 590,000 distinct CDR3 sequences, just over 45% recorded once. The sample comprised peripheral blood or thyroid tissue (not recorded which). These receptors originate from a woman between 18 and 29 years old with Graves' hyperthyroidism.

The CDR3 DNA sequence: TGTGCCAGTACTAGCGCCGGGACTAGCGGCTCCTACGAGCAGTACTTC. Its protein is CASTSAGTSGSYEQYF. This chain connects TRBV19 to TRBJ2-7, with TRBD2 matching 11 bases. Trimming took 7 bases from V and 0 from J; bases not matched to a gene: 8. The CDR3 contains 16 residues. CDR1 is LNHDA, CDR2 SQIVND, per germline (reference sequence).

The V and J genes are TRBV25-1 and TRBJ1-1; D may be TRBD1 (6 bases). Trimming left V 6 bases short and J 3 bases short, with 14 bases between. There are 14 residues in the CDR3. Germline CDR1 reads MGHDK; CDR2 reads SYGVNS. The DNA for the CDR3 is TGTGCCAGCAGAGAGGGGGTCTATGACACTGAAGCTTTCTTT. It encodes CASREGVYDTEAFF.

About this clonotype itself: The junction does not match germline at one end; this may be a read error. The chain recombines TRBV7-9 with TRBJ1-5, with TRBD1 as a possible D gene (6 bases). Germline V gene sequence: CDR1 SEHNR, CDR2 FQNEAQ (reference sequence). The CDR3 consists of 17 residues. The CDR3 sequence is CASSQNADSGFRRGPHF. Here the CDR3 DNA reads TGCGCCAGCAGCCAAAACGCGGACAGCGGGTTCCGACGCGGTCCGCATTTT.

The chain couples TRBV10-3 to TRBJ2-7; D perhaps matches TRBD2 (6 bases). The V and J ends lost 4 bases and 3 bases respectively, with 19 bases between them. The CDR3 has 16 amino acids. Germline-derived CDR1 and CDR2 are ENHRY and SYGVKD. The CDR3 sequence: CAISGNVGGTYYEQYF. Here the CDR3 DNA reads TGTGCCATCAGTGGGAATGTTGGAGGGACTTACTACGAGCAGTACTTC.

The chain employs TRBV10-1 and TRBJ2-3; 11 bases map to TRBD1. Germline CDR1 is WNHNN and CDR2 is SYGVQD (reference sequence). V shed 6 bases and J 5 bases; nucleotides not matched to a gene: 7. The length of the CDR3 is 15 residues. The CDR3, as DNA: TGCGCCAGCAGCCAGGACAGGGGGCGAGGAGATACGCAGTATTTT. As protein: CASSQDRGRGDTQYF.

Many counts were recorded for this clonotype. The CDR3 sequence: CASSSTGHYGYTF. For the CDR3, the DNA is TGTGCCAGCAGTTCGACAGGGCACTATGGCTACACCTTC. This chain links TRBV12-3 or TRBV12-4 with TRBJ1-2, with 7 bases identical to TRBD1. J gave up 3 bases and V 4 bases, and 2 bases lay outside the gene matches. The length of the CDR3 is 13 residues.

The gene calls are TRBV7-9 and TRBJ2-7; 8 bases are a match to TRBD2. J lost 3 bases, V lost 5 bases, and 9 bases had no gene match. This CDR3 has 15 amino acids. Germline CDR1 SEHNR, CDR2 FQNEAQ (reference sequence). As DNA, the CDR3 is TGTGCCAGCAGCAGGGCTAGCGGGTTACTCTACGAGCAGTACTTC. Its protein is CASSRASGLLYEQYF.

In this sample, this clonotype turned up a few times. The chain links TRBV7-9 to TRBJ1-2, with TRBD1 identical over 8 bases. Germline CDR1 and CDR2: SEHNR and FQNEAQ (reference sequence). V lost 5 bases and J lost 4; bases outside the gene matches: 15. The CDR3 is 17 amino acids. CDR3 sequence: CASSLDLRQGNGYGYTF. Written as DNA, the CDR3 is TGTGCCAGCAGCCTGGATTTAAGACAGGGGAATGGCTATGGCTACACCTTC.

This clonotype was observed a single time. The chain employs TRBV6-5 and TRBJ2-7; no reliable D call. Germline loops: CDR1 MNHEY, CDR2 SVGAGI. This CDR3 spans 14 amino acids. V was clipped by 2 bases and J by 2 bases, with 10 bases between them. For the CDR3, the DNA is TGTGCCAGCAGTTACCTTGCCGGGCCCTACGAGCAGTACTTC. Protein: CASSYLAGPYEQYF.

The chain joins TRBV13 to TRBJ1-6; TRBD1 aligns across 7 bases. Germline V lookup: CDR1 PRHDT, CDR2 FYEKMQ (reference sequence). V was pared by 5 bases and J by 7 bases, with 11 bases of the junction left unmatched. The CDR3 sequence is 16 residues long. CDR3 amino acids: CASSLRTTGTNSPLHF. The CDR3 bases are TGTGCCAGCAGCCTACGAACGACAGGGACCAATTCACCCCTCCACTTT. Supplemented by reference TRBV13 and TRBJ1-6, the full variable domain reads AAGVIQSPRHLIKEKRETATLKCYPIPRHDTVYWYQQGPGQDPQFLISFYEKMQSDKGSIPDRFSAQQFSDYHSELNMSSLELGDSALYFCASSLRTTGTNSPLHFGNGTRLTVT.

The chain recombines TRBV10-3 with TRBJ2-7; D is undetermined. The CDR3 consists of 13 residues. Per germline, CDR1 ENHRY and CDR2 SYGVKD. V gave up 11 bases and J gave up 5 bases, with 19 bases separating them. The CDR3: CALLTPLFNEQYF. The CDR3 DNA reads TGTGCCCTCCTCACCCCGTTGTTCAACGAGCAGTACTTC.

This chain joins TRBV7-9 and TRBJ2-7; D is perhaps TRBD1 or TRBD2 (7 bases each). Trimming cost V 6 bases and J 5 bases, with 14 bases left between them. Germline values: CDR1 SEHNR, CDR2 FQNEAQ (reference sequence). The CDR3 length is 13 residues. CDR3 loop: CASRQGRGNEQYF. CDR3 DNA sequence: TGTGCCAGCAGACAGGGGAGGGGTAACGAGCAGTACTTC.

The DNA for the CDR3 is TGTGCCAGCAGCCCCTCCGGGACAGGGGTTGAAAAACTGTTTTTT. This gives the protein CASSPSGTGVEKLFF. The chain combines TRBV7-2 with TRBJ1-4; TRBD1 matches 10 bases. CDR1 SGHTA and CDR2 FQGNSA come from the germline V gene. Trimming removed 5 bases from V and 7 bases from J; junction bases left unmatched: 7. The CDR3 has 15 amino acids.

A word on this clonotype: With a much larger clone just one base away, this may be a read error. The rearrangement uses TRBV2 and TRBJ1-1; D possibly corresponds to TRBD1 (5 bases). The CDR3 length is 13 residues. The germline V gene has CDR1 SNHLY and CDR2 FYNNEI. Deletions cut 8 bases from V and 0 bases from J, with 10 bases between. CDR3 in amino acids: CASGREMNTEAFF. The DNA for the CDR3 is TGTGCCAGCGGCAGGGAGATGAACACTGAAGCTTTCTTT.

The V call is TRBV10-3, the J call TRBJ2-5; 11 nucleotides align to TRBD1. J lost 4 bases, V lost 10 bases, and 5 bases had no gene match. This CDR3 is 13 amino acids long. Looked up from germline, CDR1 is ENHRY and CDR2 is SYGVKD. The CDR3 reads CASGQGAGETQYF. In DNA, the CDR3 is TGTGCCAGCGGACAGGGGGCGGGAGAGACCCAGTACTTC.

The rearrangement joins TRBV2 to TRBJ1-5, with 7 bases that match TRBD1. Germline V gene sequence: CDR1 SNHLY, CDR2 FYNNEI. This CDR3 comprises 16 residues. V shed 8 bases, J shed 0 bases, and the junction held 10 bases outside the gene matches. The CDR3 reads CASWPGGTDSNQPQHF. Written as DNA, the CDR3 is TGTGCCAGCTGGCCAGGGGGTACCGATAGCAATCAGCCCCAGCATTTT.

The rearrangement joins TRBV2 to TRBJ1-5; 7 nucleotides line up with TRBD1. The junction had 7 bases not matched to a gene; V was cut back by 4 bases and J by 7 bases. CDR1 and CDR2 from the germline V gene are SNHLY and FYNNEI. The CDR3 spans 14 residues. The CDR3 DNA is TGTGCCAGCAGTGTCTCAGGGGGTGAACAGCCCCAGCATTTT. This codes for CASSVSGGEQPQHF. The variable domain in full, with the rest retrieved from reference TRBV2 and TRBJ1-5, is EPEVTQTPSHQVTQMGQEVILRCVPISNHLYFYWYRQILGQKVEFLVSFYNNEISEKSEIFDDQFSVERPDGSNFTLKIRSTKLEDSAMYFCASSVSGGEQPQHFGDGTRLSIL.

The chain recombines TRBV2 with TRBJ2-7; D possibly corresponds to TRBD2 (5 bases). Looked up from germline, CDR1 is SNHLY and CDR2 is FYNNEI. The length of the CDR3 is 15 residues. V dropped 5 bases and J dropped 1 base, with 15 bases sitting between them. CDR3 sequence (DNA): TGTGCCAGCAGTCCGGCCGGGATCCCGTCCTACGAGCAGTACTTC. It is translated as CASSPAGIPSYEQYF. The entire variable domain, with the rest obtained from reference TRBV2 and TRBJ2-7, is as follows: EPEVTQTPSHQVTQMGQEVILRCVPISNHLYFYWYRQILGQKVEFLVSFYNNEISEKSEIFDDQFSVERPDGSNFTLKIRSTKLEDSAMYFCASSPAGIPSYEQYFGPGTRLTVT.

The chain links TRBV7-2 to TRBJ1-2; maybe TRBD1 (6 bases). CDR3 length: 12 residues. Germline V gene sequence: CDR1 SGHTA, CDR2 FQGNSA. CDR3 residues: CARDRRPYGYTF. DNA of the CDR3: TGTGCTAGAGACAGGCGCCCCTATGGCTACACCTTC.

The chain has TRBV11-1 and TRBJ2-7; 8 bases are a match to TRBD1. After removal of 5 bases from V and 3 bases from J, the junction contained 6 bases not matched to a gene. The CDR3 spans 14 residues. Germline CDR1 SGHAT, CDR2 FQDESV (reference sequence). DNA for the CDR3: TGTGCCAGCAGCCACCGGGACAGGCGCTACGAGCAGTACTTC. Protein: CASSHRDRRYEQYF.

CDR3: CASSVDGTGTLGYTF. CDR3 in DNA: TGTGCCAGCAGCGTAGATGGGACAGGCACACTGGGCTACACCTTC. This chain links TRBV9 with TRBJ1-2; 8 nucleotides agree with TRBD1. The trim removed 0 bases at V and 8 bases at J, leaving 9 bases unmatched. The germline V gene has CDR1 SGDLS and CDR2 YYNGEE. The CDR3 covers 15 residues. Variable domain in full (rest from reference TRBV9 and TRBJ1-2): DSGVTQTPKHLITATGQRVTLRCSPRSGDLSVYWYQQSLDQGLQFLIQYYNGEERAKGNILERFSAQQFPDLHSELNLSSLELGDSALYFCASSVDGTGTLGYTFGSGTRLTVV.

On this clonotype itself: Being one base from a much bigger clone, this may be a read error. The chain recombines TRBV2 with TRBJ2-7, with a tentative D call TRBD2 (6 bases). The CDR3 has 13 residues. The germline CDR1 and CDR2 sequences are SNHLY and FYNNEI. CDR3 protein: CVSSPGLSYEQYF. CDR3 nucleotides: TGTGTCAGCAGCCCGGGACTTTCCTACGAGCAGTACTTC.

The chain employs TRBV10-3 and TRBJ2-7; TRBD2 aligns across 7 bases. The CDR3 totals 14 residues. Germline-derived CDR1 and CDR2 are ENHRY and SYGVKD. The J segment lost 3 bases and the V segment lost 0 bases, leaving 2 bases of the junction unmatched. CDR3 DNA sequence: TGTGCCATCAGTGAGTCGGGAGGGAACTACGAGCAGTACTTC. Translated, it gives CAISESGGNYEQYF.

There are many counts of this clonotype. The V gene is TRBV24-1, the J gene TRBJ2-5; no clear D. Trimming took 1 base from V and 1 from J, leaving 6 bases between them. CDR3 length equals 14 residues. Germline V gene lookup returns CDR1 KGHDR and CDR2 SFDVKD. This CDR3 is CATSDLATQETQYF. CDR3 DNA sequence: TGTGCCACCAGTGATTTAGCAACCCAAGAGACCCAGTACTTC.

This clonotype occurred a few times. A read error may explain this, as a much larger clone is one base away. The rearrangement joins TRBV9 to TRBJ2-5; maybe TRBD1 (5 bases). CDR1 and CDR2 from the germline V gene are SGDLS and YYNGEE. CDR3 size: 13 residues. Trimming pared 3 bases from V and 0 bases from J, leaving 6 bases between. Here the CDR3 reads CASSGTNQETQYF. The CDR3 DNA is TGTGCCAGCAGCGGGACAAACCAAGAGACCCAGTACTTC.

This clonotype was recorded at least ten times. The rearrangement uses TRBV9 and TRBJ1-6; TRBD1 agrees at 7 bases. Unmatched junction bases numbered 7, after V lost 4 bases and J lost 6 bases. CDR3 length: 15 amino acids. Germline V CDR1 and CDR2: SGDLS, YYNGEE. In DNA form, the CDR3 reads TGTGCCAGCAGCCCAGGGGGTATGGGTAATTCACCCCTCCACTTT. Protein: CASSPGGMGNSPLHF.

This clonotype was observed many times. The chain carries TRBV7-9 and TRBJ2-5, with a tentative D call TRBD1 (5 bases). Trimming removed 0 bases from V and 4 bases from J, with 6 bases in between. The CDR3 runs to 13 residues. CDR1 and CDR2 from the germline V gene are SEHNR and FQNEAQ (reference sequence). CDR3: CASSLADRETQYF. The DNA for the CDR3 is TGTGCCAGCAGCTTAGCCGACAGAGAGACCCAGTACTTC.

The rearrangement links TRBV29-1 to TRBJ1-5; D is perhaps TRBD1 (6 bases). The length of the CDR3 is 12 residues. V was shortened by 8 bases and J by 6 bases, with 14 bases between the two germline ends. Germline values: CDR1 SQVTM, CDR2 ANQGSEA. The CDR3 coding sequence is TGCAGCAGTTTCACAGGGAGTCAGCCCCAGCATTTT. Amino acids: CSSFTGSQPQHF.

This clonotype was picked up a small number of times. The DNA of the CDR3 is TGCAGTGCCCCGAGATCTGGTCGGAATAGCAATCAGCCCCAGCATTTT. As protein: CSAPRSGRNSNQPQHF. The chain joins TRBV20-1 to TRBJ1-5; D gene unclear. Germline V gene lookup returns CDR1 DFQATT and CDR2 SNEGSKA (reference sequence). Between the trimmed V and J ends, which lost 6 bases and 0 bases, there was a span of 18 bases. This CDR3 comprises 16 residues.

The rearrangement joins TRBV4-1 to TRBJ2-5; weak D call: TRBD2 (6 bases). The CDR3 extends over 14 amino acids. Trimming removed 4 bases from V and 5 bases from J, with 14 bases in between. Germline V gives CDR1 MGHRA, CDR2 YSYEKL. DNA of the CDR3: TGCGCCAGCAGCCCCGCAGCGGGCGGGGAGACCCAGTACTTC. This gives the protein CASSPAAGGETQYF.